These T cell receptor beta chains were read from a single sample in a study of blood T cell repertoires in COVID-19. TCRdb's copy holds only in-frame clones and misses some; the assay was immunoSEQ multiplex PCR. The sample holds nearly 400,000 clones, around 92% seen once. Sequenced input: PBMCs or T cells enriched from blood (not recorded which). Receptors were obtained from a woman in her twenties or thirties who had recovered from COVID-19. Both conserved end residues are part of each CDR3. The order of the fields is V gene, clone size, CDR3 length, D gene, J gene, CDR3 protein, CDR3 DNA. The D gene is left open where the match is weak. Where a row states a size, it is once, few, many or the class of an expanded clone; other rows omit it.

V: TRBV7-2; size: NA; length: 16; D: TRBD2; J: TRBJ2-7; CDR3: CASSLPLLASSYEQYF; DNA: TGTGCCAGCAGCTTGCCTTTACTAGCGAGCTCCTACGAGCAGTACTTC
V: TRBV5-4; size: few; length: 13; D: TRBD1; J: TRBJ2-7; CDR3: CASSLDPQGEQYF; DNA: TGTGCCAGCAGCTTGGATCCACAGGGGGAGCAGTACTTC
V: TRBV30; size: NA; length: 12; D: NA; J: TRBJ2-1; CDR3: CAWRGNSNEQFF; DNA: TGTGCCTGGAGGGGTAACAGCAATGAGCAGTTCTTC
V: TRBV2; size: NA; length: 15; D: NA; J: TRBJ1-3; CDR3: CASSEQGLSGNTIYF; DNA: TGTGCCAGCAGTGAGCAGGGGCTCTCTGGAAACACCATATATTTT
V: TRBV19; size: NA; length: 13; D: NA; J: TRBJ1-2; CDR3: CASNAGSNYGYTF; DNA: TGTGCCAGTAACGCCGGGAGTAACTATGGCTACACCTTC
V: TRBV3-1/TRBV3-2; size: NA; length: 14; D: NA; J: TRBJ1-2; CDR3: CASSQGAVNYGYTF; DNA: TGTGCCAGCAGCCAAGGGGCAGTTAACTATGGCTACACCTTC
V: TRBV6-5; size: few; length: 13; D: TRBD1; J: TRBJ1-2; CDR3: CASKTGARYGYTF; DNA: TGTGCCAGCAAAACAGGGGCGAGGTATGGCTACACCTTC
V: TRBV4-1; size: NA; length: 14; D: NA; J: TRBJ1-5; CDR3: CASSQAQDRQPQHF; DNA: TGCGCCAGCAGCCAAGCGCAAGACAGACAGCCCCAGCATTTT
V: TRBV21-1; size: NA; length: 12; D: NA; J: TRBJ1-6; CDR3: CAGSGNGSPLHF; DNA: TGTGCCGGTTCCGGTAACGGTTCACCCCTCCACTTT
V: TRBV28; size: NA; length: 15; D: TRBD1; J: TRBJ1-3; CDR3: CASKQGVSSGNTIYF; DNA: TGTGCCAGCAAACAGGGGGTGAGCTCTGGAAACACCATATATTTT
V: TRBV18; size: NA; length: 13; D: TRBD1; J: TRBJ1-2; CDR3: CASSDRDRDGYTF; DNA: TGTGCCAGCTCAGACCGGGACAGGGATGGCTACACCTTC
V: TRBV30; size: few; length: 11; D: NA; J: TRBJ1-2; CDR3: CAWSIRVSYTF; DNA: TGTGCCTGGAGTATCCGGGTGAGCTACACCTTC
V: TRBV11-2; size: NA; length: 12; D: NA; J: TRBJ1-1; CDR3: CASSPRGTEAFF; DNA: TGTGCCAGCAGCCCCCGGGGGACCGAAGCTTTCTTT
V: TRBV19; size: NA; length: 14; D: NA; J: TRBJ1-2; CDR3: CASIGGARNYGYTF; DNA: TGTGCCAGTATTGGAGGGGCGCGCAACTATGGCTACACCTTC
V: TRBV30; size: NA; length: 14; D: TRBD1; J: TRBJ2-7; CDR3: CAWSPGTEVYEQYF; DNA: TGTGCCTGGAGTCCGGGGACAGAAGTCTACGAGCAGTACTTC
V: TRBV19; size: NA; length: 15; D: NA; J: TRBJ2-3; CDR3: CASSKNSGHTDTQYF; DNA: TGTGCCAGTAGTAAGAATAGCGGCCACACAGATACGCAGTATTTT
V: TRBV9; size: NA; length: 13; D: NA; J: TRBJ1-2; CDR3: CASSVASNYGYTF; DNA: TGTGCCAGCAGCGTAGCGTCTAACTATGGCTACACCTTC
V: TRBV6-5; size: NA; length: 14; D: NA; J: TRBJ1-6; CDR3: CASSFRGYNSPLHF; DNA: TGTGCCAGCAGTTTTCGGGGATATAATTCACCCCTCCACTTT